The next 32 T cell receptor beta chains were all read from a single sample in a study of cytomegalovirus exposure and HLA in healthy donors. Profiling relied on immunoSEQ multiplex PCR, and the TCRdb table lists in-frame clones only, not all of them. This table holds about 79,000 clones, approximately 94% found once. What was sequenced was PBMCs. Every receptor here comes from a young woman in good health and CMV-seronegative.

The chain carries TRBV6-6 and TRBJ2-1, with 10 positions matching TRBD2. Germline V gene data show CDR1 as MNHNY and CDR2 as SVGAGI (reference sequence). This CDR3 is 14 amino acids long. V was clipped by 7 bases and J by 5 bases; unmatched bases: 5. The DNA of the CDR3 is TGTGCCAGCACCAAGCGGGAGGGAAACAATGAGCAGTTCTTC. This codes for CASTKREGNNEQFF.

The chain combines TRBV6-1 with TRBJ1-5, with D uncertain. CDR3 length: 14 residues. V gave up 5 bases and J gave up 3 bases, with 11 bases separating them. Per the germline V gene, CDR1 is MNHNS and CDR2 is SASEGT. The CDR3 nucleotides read TGTGCCAGCAGTCTTTCGGGTTCCAATCAGCCCCAGCATTTT. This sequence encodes CASSLSGSNQPQHF.

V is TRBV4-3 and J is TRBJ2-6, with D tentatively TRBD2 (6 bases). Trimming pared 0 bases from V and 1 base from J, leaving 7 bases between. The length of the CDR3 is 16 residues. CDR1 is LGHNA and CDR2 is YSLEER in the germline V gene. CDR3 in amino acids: CASSQEAGSGANVLTF. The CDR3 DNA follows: TGCGCCAGCAGCCAAGAGGCGGGGTCTGGGGCCAACGTCCTGACTTTC.

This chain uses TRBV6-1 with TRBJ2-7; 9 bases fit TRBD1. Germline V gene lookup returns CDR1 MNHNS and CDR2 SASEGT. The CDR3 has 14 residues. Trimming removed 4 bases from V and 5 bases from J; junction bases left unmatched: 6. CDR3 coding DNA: TGTGCCAGCAGTGCTTGGGACAGGGCAAACGAGCAGTACTTC. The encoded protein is CASSAWDRANEQYF.

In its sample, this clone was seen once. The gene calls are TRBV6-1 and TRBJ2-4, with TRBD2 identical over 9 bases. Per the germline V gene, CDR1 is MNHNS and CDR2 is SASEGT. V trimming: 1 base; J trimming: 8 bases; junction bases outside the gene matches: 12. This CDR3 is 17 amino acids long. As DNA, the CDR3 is TGTGCCAGCAGTGAAGGAGATTTAGCGGGAGTTGTGTACATTCAGTACTTC. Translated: CASSEGDLAGVVYIQYF.

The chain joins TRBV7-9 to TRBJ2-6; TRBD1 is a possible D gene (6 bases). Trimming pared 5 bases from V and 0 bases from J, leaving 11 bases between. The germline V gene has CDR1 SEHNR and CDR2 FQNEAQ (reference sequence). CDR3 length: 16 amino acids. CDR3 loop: CASSPPGASGANVLTF. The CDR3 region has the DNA TGTGCCAGCAGCCCTCCAGGGGCCTCTGGGGCCAACGTCCTGACTTTC.

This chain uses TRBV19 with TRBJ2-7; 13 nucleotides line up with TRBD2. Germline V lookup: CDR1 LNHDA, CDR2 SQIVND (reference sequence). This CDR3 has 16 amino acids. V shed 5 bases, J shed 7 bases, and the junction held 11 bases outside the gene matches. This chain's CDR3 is CASSGRTSGRSNEQYF. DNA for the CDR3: TGTGCCAGTAGTGGTCGGACTAGCGGGAGATCGAATGAGCAGTACTTC.

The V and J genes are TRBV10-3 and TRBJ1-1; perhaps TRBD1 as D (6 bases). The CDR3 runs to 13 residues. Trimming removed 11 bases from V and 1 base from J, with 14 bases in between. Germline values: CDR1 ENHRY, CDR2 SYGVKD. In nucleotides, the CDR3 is TGTGCCGTACGAGGACAGAAGAACACTGAAGCTTTCTTT. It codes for CAVRGQKNTEAFF.

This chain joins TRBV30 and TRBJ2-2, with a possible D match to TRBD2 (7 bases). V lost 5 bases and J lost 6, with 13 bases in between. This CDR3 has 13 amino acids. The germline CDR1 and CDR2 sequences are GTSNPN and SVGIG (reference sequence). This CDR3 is CAWSGAGAGELFF. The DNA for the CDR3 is TGTGCCTGGTCAGGGGCGGGGGCCGGGGAGCTGTTTTTT.

CDR3 in amino acids: CATSRTSEGGITEAFF. Written as DNA, the CDR3 is TGTGCCACCAGCAGAACCTCTGAGGGGGGGATCACTGAAGCTTTCTTT. The rearrangement joins TRBV15 to TRBJ1-1, with D possibly matching TRBD1 (6 bases). V lost 2 bases to trimming and J lost 4 bases, with 17 bases between them. The germline V gene encodes CDR1 LNHNV and CDR2 YYDKDF (reference sequence). The CDR3 loop spans 16 amino acids. The full variable domain, rest sourced from reference TRBV15 and TRBJ1-1, is DAMVIQNPRYQVTQFGKPVTLSCSQTLNHNVMYWYQQKSSQAPKLLFHYYDKDFNNEADTPDNFQSRRPNTSFCFLDIRSPGLGDTAMYLCATSRTSEGGITEAFFGQGTRLTVV.

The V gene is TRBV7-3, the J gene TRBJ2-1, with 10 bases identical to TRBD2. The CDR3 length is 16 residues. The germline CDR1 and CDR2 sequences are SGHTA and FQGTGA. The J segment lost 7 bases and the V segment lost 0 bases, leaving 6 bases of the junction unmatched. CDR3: CASSLTTASGSNEQFF. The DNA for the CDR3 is TGTGCCAGCAGCTTAACGACAGCTAGCGGGAGTAATGAGCAGTTCTTC.

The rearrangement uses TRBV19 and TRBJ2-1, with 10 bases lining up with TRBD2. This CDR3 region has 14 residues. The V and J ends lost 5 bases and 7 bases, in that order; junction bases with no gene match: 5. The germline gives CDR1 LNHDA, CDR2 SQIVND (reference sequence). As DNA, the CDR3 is TGTGCCAGTAGTTCACAGGGACTAGCGAATGAGCAGTTCTTC. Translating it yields CASSSQGLANEQFF.

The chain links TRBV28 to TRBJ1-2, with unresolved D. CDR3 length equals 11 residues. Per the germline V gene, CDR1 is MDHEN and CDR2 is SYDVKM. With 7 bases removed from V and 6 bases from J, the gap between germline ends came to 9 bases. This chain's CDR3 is CASTGIDGYTF. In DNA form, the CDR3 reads TGTGCCAGCACCGGTATAGATGGCTACACCTTC.

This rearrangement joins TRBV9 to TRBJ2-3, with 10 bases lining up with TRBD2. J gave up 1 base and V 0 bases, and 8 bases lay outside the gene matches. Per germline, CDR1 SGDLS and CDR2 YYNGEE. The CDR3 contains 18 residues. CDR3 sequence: CASSVAASGGLGTDTQYF. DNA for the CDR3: TGTGCCAGCAGCGTAGCGGCTAGCGGGGGATTGGGCACAGATACGCAGTATTTT.

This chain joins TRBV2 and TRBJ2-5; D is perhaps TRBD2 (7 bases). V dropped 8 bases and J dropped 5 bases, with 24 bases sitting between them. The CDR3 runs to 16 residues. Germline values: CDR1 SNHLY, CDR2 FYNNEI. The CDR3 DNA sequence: TGTGCCAGCCTGCCGGGGGGCATGTGGCCGAGGGAGACCCAGTACTTC. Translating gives CASLPGGMWPRETQYF.

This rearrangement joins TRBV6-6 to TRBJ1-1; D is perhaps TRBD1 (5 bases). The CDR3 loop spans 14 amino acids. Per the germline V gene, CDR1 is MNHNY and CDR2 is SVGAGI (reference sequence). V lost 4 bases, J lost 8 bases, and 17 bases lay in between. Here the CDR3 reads CASSFQGGRGEAFF. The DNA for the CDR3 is TGTGCCAGCAGTTTCCAGGGAGGGCGGGGGGAAGCTTTCTTT.

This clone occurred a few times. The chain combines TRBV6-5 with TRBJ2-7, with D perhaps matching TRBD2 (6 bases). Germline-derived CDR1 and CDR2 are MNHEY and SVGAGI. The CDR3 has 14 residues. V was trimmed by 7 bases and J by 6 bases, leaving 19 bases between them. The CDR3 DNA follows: TGTGCCAGCACCCCGGGACTCTCGTTATCCGAGCAGTACTTC. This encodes CASTPGLSLSEQYF.

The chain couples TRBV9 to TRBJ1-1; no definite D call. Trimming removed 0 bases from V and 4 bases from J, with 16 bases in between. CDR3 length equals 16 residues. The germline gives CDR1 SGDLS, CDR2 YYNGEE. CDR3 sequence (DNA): TGTGCCAGCAGCGTAGACGATTGGCAGGTCCTCACTGAAGCTTTCTTT. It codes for CASSVDDWQVLTEAFF.

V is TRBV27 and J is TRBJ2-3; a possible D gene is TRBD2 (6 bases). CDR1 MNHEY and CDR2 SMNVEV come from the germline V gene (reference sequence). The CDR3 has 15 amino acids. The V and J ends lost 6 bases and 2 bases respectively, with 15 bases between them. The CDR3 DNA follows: TGTGCCAGCAGCAGGGACTCGTCCCACACAGATACGCAGTATTTT. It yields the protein CASSRDSSHTDTQYF.

The CDR3 nucleotides are TGCGCCAGCAGCCAAGACCCAACCGGTTCATATAGCAATCAGCCCCAGCATTTT. It encodes CASSQDPTGSYSNQPQHF. This chain links TRBV4-1 with TRBJ1-5, with D unresolved. CDR3 length: 18 residues. Germline values: CDR1 MGHRA, CDR2 YSYEKL. Between the trimmed V and J ends, which lost 0 bases and 0 bases, there was a span of 15 bases.

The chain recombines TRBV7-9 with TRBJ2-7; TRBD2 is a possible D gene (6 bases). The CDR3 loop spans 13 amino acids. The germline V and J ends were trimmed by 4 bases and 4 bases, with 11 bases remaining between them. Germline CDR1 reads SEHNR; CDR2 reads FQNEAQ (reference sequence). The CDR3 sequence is CASSWGGEYEQYF. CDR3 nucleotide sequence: TGTGCCAGCAGCTGGGGCGGGGAATACGAGCAGTACTTC.

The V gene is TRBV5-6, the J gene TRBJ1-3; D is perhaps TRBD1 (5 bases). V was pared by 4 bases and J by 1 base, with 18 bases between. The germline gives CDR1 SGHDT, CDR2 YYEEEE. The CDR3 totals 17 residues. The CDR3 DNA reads TGTGCCAGCAGCGCCGGGGGTTCGGCGCGATCTGGAAACACCATATATTTT. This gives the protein CASSAGGSARSGNTIYF. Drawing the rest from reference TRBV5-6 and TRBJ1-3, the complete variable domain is DAGVTQSPTHLIKTRGQQVTLRCSPKSGHDTVSWYQQALGQGPQFIFQYYEEEERQRGNFPDRFSGHQFPNYSSELNVNALLLGDSALYLCASSAGGSARSGNTIYFGEGSWLTVV.

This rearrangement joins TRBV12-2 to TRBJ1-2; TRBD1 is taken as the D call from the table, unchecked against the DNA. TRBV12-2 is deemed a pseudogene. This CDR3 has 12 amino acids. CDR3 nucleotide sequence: TGTGCAAGTCGCTTTCATAACTATGGCTACACCTTC. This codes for CASRFHNYGYTF.

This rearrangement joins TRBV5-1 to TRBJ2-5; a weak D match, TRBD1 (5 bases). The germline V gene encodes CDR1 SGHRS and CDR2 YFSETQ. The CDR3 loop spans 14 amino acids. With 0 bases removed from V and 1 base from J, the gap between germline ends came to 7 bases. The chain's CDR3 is CASSLGGRQETQYF. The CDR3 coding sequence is TGCGCCAGCAGCTTGGGGGGCCGCCAAGAGACCCAGTACTTC.

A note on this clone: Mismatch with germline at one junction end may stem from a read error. The CDR3 here is CASSRFGGTTTDF. The CDR3 region has the DNA TGTGCCAGCAGCCGTTTCGGCGGAACCACGACAGACTTC. The chain is built from TRBV5-6 and TRBJ1-2; a weak D match, TRBD1 (5 bases). The CDR3 is 13 residues long. CDR1 SGHDT and CDR2 YYEEEE come from the germline V gene.

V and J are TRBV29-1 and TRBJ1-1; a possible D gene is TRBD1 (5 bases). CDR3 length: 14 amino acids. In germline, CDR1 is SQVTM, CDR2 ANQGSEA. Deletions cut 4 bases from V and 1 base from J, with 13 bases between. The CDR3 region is CSVGRGSGNTEAFF. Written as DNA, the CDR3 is TGCAGCGTTGGGCGGGGCAGCGGGAACACTGAAGCTTTCTTT.

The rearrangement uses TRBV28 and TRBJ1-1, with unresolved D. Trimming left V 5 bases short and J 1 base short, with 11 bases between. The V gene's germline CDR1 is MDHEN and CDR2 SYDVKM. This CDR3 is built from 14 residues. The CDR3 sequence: CASSPLLSNTEAFF. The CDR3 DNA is TGTGCCAGCAGTCCGTTACTATCGAACACTGAAGCTTTCTTT.

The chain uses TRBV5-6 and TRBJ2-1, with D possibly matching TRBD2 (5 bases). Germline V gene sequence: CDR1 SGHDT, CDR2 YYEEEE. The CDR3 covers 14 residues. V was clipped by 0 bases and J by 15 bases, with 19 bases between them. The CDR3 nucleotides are TGTGCCAGCAGCTTGGGCGAGAGCGGCTCGTCGTGGTTCTTC. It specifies CASSLGESGSSWFF.

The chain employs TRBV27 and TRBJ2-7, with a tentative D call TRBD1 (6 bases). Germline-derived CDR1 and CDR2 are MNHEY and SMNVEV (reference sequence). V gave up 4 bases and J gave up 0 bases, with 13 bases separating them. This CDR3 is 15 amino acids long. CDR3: CASSSPGQYSYEQYF. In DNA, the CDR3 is TGTGCCAGCAGTTCCCCGGGACAATACTCCTACGAGCAGTACTTC.

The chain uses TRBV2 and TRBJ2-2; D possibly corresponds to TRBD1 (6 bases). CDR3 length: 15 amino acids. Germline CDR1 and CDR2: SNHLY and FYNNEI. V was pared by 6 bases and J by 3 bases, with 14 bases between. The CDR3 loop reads CASRKGDLDTGELFF. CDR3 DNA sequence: TGTGCCAGCAGGAAGGGGGATTTAGACACCGGGGAGCTGTTTTTT.

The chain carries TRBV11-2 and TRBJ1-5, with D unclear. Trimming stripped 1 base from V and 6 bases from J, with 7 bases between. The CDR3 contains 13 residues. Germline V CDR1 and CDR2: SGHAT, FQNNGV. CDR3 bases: TGTGCCAGCAGCTTAGGCGGGTCTCAGCCCCAGCATTTT. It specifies CASSLGGSQPQHF.

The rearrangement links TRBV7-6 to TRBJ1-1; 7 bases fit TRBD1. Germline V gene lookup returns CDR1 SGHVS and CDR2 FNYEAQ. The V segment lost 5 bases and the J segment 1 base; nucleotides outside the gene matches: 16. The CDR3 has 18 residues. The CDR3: CASSQAEAWTGRNTEAFF. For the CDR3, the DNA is TGTGCCAGCAGCCAGGCCGAAGCTTGGACAGGTAGGAACACTGAAGCTTTCTTT.